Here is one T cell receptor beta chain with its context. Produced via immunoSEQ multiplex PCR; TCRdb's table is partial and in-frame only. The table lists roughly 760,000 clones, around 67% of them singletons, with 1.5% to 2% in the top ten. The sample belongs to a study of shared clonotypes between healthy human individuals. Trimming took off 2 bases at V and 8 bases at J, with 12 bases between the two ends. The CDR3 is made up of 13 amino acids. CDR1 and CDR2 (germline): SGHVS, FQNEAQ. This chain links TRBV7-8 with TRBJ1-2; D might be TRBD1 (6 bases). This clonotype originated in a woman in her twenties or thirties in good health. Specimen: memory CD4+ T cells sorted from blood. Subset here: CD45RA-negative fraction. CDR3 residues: CASSLRDDRGYTF. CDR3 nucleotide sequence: TGTGCCAGCAGCTTAAGGGACGACAGGGGCTACACCTTC.